These T cell receptor beta chains were read from a single sample in a study of blood T cell repertoires in COVID-19. Profiled with immunoSEQ multiplex PCR; TCRdb holds only in-frame clones, not every one. Here the sample spans 150,000 or so clones, over 75% being singletons. Material: PBMCs or T cells enriched from blood (not recorded which). These receptors came from a man aged 35 to 55 who had recovered from COVID-19. Both conserved end residues are part of each CDR3. The order of the fields is clone size, J gene, V gene, D gene, CDR3 DNA, CDR3 protein. The D gene is left open where the match is weak. Clone size is given for some rows only: seen once, a few or many times, or a class if the clone is expanded.

clone size: .; J gene: TRBJ2-1; V gene: TRBV6-2/TRBV6-3; D gene: .; CDR3 DNA: TGTGCCAGCAGCCCCCTAATCTTACAGGGAAATGAGCAGTTCTTC; CDR3 protein: CASSPLILQGNEQFF
clone size: .; J gene: TRBJ1-2; V gene: TRBV5-4; D gene: .; CDR3 DNA: TGTGCCAGCAGCTTGGACCGTCCGGATGGCTACACCTTC; CDR3 protein: CASSLDRPDGYTF
clone size: .; J gene: TRBJ2-2; V gene: TRBV6-6; D gene: .; CDR3 DNA: TGTGCCAGCAGTTACGACAGTGACACCGGGGAGCTGTTTTTT; CDR3 protein: CASSYDSDTGELFF
clone size: .; J gene: TRBJ2-1; V gene: TRBV7-2; D gene: TRBD2; CDR3 DNA: TGTGCCAGCAGCTTAAGAATAGCGGGGGGGCCCCAGCAGTTCTTC; CDR3 protein: CASSLRIAGGPQQFF
clone size: few; J gene: TRBJ1-6; V gene: TRBV5-4; D gene: TRBD1; CDR3 DNA: TGTGCCAGCAAGAGGACAGGGGCGTATTCACCCCTCCACTTT; CDR3 protein: CASKRTGAYSPLHF
clone size: .; J gene: TRBJ1-4; V gene: TRBV2; D gene: .; CDR3 DNA: TGTGCCAGCAGGAGAGGAAATGAAAAACTGTTTTTT; CDR3 protein: CASRRGNEKLFF
clone size: few; J gene: TRBJ1-2; V gene: TRBV5-1; D gene: TRBD1; CDR3 DNA: TGCGCCAGCAGCTTGCGGACAGGGAACTATGGCTACACCTTC; CDR3 protein: CASSLRTGNYGYTF
clone size: once; J gene: TRBJ1-2; V gene: TRBV19; D gene: .; CDR3 DNA: TGTGCCAGTAGTATGGTAGGACAGCTCTATGGCTACACCTTC; CDR3 protein: CASSMVGQLYGYTF
clone size: .; J gene: TRBJ1-2; V gene: TRBV10-1; D gene: TRBD1; CDR3 DNA: TGCGCCAGCAGTGAGCGGAGGGACAGGGTCTATGGCTACACCTTC; CDR3 protein: CASSERRDRVYGYTF
clone size: .; J gene: TRBJ1-2; V gene: TRBV7-2; D gene: .; CDR3 DNA: TGTGCCAGCAGCTTAGCGGGGGGGAGGAGTGGCTACACCTTC; CDR3 protein: CASSLAGGRSGYTF
clone size: .; J gene: TRBJ2-1; V gene: TRBV11-3; D gene: TRBD2; CDR3 DNA: TGTGCCAGCAGCTTAGTCGGGGGGAAGGGGAATGAGCAGTTCTTC; CDR3 protein: CASSLVGGKGNEQFF